This TCR beta chain came from a study of cytomegalovirus exposure and HLA in healthy donors. In the case of this clone: No antigen is known for it.

Primers included in the PCR were 60 Vbeta and 13 Jbeta primers. Assay used: immunoSEQ multiplex PCR; TCRdb lists only in-frame clones, some missing. The sample lists 250,000 to 350,000 clones, about four fifths occurring once. General study points: A list of approximately 150 TCR beta chains associated with cytomegalovirus was given. A later analysis revealed that TCR association rates differed between HLA loci, peaking at DRB1 and bottoming out at HLA-C.

Specimen: PBMCs. The origin of this receptor is a girl aged 2-9 years in good health and CMV-seronegative.

DNA of the CDR3: TGTGCCAGTAGTCTCCGGTATCGGACAGGGGGCTACGAGCAGTACTTC. Translating it yields CASSLRYRTGGYEQYF. This chain uses TRBV19 with TRBJ2-7, with 10 bases aligning to TRBD1. Germline CDR1 LNHDA, CDR2 SQIVND (reference sequence). The CDR3 spans 16 residues. V lost 5 bases, J lost 3 bases, and 10 bases stayed unmatched.